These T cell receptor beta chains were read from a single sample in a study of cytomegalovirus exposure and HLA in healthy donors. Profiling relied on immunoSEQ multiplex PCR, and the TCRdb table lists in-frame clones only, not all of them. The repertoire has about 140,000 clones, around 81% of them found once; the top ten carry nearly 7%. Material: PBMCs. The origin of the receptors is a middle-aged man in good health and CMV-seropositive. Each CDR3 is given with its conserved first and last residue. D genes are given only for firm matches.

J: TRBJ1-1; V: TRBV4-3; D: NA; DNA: TGCGCCAGCAGCCTGGGGGGGACGGTGAACACTGAAGCTTTCTTT; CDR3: CASSLGGTVNTEAFF
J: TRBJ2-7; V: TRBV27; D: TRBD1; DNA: TGTGCCAGCAGTTTCTCCGGGACAGGGTACACCTACGAGCAGTACTTC; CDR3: CASSFSGTGYTYEQYF
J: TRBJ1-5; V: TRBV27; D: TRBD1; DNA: TGTGCCAGCAGTTTAGTGGGACAGCAAAATCAGCCCCAGCATTTT; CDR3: CASSLVGQQNQPQHF
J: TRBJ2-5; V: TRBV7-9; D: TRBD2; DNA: TGTGCCAGCAGCTCCCCCCGGACTAGCGGGGCTGAGACCCAGTACTTC; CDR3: CASSSPRTSGAETQYF
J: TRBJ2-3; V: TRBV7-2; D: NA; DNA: TGTGCCAGCAGCTTAGCGACTGGCACAGATACGCAGTATTTT; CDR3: CASSLATGTDTQYF
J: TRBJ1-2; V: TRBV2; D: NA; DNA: TGTGCCAGCGTGGGGCGGAGAGATGGCTACACCTTC; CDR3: CASVGRRDGYTF
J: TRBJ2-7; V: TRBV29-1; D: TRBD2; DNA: TGCAGCGTTGAAGGTGGATCGGGGGGGTCCTACGAGCAGTACTTC; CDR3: CSVEGGSGGSYEQYF
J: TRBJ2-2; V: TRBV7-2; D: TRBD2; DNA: TGTGCCAGCAGCTTAGAGGGGTTACTAGCGGGGGGGCCGATCGGGGAGCTGTTTTTT; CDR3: CASSLEGLLAGGPIGELFF
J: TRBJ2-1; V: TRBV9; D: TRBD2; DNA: TGTGCCAGCAGCCCTGTAGCGGGCTCCTACAATGAGCAGTTCTTC; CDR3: CASSPVAGSYNEQFF
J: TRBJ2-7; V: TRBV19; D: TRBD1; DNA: TGTGCCAGTAGTACCTTTTATTTTCGGACAGGGGCCTACGAGCAGTACTTC; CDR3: CASSTFYFRTGAYEQYF
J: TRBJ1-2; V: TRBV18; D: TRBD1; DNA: TGTGCCAGCTCACAACAGGGGACTGACTATGGCTACACCTTC; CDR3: CASSQQGTDYGYTF